Presented here are 26 T cell receptor beta chains from one specimen sequenced in a study of cytomegalovirus exposure and HLA in healthy donors. PCR involved 60 Vbeta and 13 Jbeta primers. Method: immunoSEQ multiplex PCR; TCRdb's copy keeps in-frame clones and lacks some. The specimen's table records nearly 35,000 clones. The specimen sequenced was PBMCs. The receptors here all came from a woman in her thirties or forties in good health and CMV-seropositive.

The chain couples TRBV7-2 to TRBJ1-2; the D is unclear. Trimming took 0 bases from V and 4 from J, leaving 9 bases between them. The CDR3 runs to 14 residues. CDR1 and CDR2 from the germline V gene are SGHTA and FQGNSA. The CDR3 is CASSLARGSYGYTF. CDR3 coding DNA: TGTGCCAGCAGCTTAGCCCGGGGAAGCTATGGCTACACCTTC.

This sequence joins TRBV7-9 and TRBJ1-1; D remains unclear. Trimming stripped 5 bases from V and 6 bases from J, with 10 bases between. The CDR3 has 12 amino acids. Germline V lookup: CDR1 SEHNR, CDR2 FQNEAQ (reference sequence). CDR3: CASSPPTSEAFF. The CDR3 coding sequence is TGTGCCAGCAGCCCCCCGACATCTGAAGCTTTCTTT.

The chain couples TRBV15 to TRBJ2-3; 7 bases are shared with TRBD1. Germline V gene data show CDR1 as LNHNV and CDR2 as YYDKDF (reference sequence). The length of the CDR3 is 14 residues. The trim removed 5 bases at V and 2 bases at J, leaving 4 bases unmatched. CDR3 loop: CATSGGQFTDTQYF. The CDR3 coding sequence is TGTGCCACCAGCGGGGGACAGTTCACAGATACGCAGTATTTT.

The rearrangement joins TRBV7-9 to TRBJ1-2; the D is unclear. The CDR3 spans 14 residues. Germline CDR1 and CDR2: SEHNR and FQNEAQ (reference sequence). V lost 0 bases, J lost 4 bases, and 9 bases lay in between. The CDR3: CASSLAGGAYGYTF. CDR3 bases: TGTGCCAGCAGCTTAGCCGGCGGCGCCTATGGCTACACCTTC. Drawing the rest from reference TRBV7-9 and TRBJ1-2, the complete variable domain is DTGVSQNPRHKITKRGQNVTFRCDPISEHNRLYWYRQTLGQGPEFLTYFQNEAQLEKSRLLSDRFSAERPKGSFSTLEIQRTEQGDSAMYLCASSLAGGAYGYTFGSGTRLTVV.

The chain carries TRBV4-1 and TRBJ2-5; tentatively, D is TRBD2 (6 bases). V was trimmed by 2 bases and J by 1 base, leaving 17 bases between them. The CDR3 has 17 amino acids. CDR1 MGHRA and CDR2 YSYEKL come from the germline V gene. CDR3 nucleotides: TGCGCCAGCAGCCAATTCATACGGGGAGGACGCCAAGAGACCCAGTACTTC. It codes for CASSQFIRGGRQETQYF.

The CDR3 coding sequence is TGTGCCCGTACGAGGGGGCGAGGGACTGAAGCTTTCTTT. It translates to CARTRGRGTEAFF. The chain uses TRBV30 and TRBJ1-1, with 7 nucleotides matching TRBD1. The CDR3 spans 13 residues. The germline V gene encodes CDR1 GTSNPN and CDR2 SVGIG (reference sequence). V was clipped by 8 bases and J by 5 bases; unmatched bases: 11.

The rearrangement links TRBV30 to TRBJ1-2; D is ambiguous. Trimming stripped 3 bases from V and 4 bases from J, with 18 bases between. The CDR3 spans 15 residues. In germline, CDR1 is GTSNPN, CDR2 SVGIG (reference sequence). The CDR3 DNA sequence: TGTGCCTGGAGCCCCCAATGGGCAGCTTCCTATGGCTACACCTTC. This gives the protein CAWSPQWAASYGYTF.

This rearrangement joins TRBV9 to TRBJ1-2; D unresolved. CDR3 length: 11 residues. V lost 3 bases and J lost 5, with 5 bases in between. From germline, CDR1 is SGDLS and CDR2 YYNGEE. In DNA form, the CDR3 reads TGTGCCAGCAGCGCTTCGTATGGCTACACCTTC. This encodes CASSASYGYTF. The full variable domain, in which reference TRBV9 and TRBJ1-2 provide the parts outside the CDR3, is DSGVTQTPKHLITATGQRVTLRCSPRSGDLSVYWYQQSLDQGLQFLIQYYNGEERAKGNILERFSAQQFPDLHSELNLSSLELGDSALYFCASSASYGYTFGSGTRLTVV.

The rearrangement links TRBV4-1 to TRBJ2-5; D not resolved. The CDR3 is made up of 15 amino acids. The V and J ends lost 0 bases and 0 bases respectively, with 8 bases between them. Germline CDR1 and CDR2: MGHRA and YSYEKL. The CDR3 DNA is TGCGCCAGCAGCCAAGACTCAGTGAACCAAGAGACCCAGTACTTC. Protein product: CASSQDSVNQETQYF.

The chain recombines TRBV29-1 with TRBJ2-5; a possible D gene is TRBD1 (5 bases). CDR1 SQVTM and CDR2 ANQGSEA come from the germline V gene. Trimming took 6 bases from V and 4 from J, leaving 12 bases between them. This CDR3 is built from 12 residues. This CDR3 reads CSVRADRETQYF. The DNA for the CDR3 is TGCAGCGTGAGAGCAGACAGAGAGACCCAGTACTTC. Looking up the rest from reference TRBV29-1 and TRBJ2-5 gives the full variable domain: SAVISQKPSRDICQRGTSLTIQCQVDSQVTMMFWYRQQPGQSLTLIATANQGSEATYESGFVIDKFPISRPNLTFSTLTVSNMSPEDSSIYLCSVRADRETQYFGPGTRLLVL.

The J gene is TRBJ2-1, the V gene TRBV6-5; possibly TRBD1 for D (6 bases). Germline assignment: CDR1 MNHEY and CDR2 SVGAGI. CDR3 length: 12 residues. The CDR3 is CDPDPRGNEQFF. The CDR3 nucleotides read TGTGATCCGGATCCTAGGGGGAATGAGCAGTTCTTC.

The chain uses TRBV30 and TRBJ2-7, with D possibly being TRBD2 (6 bases). The CDR3 contains 14 residues. The V end was cut by 1 base, the J end by 6 bases, with 16 bases between. Germline loops: CDR1 GTSNPN, CDR2 SVGIG (reference sequence). The CDR3 sequence: CAWSALLTSSEQYF. In nucleotides, the CDR3 is TGTGCCTGGAGTGCACTTCTTACTAGCTCCGAGCAGTACTTC.

CDR3 residues: CASSLVSVDSGNTIYF. The DNA of the CDR3 is TGTGCCAGCAGCTTGGTTTCAGTCGACTCTGGAAACACCATATATTTT. J is TRBJ1-3 and V is TRBV5-6; D uncertain. The length of the CDR3 is 16 residues. Germline V CDR1 and CDR2: SGHDT, YYEEEE. Trimming took 0 bases from V and 0 from J, leaving 10 bases between them.

The J gene is TRBJ2-7, the V gene TRBV2; 8 nucleotides agree with TRBD2. Germline V gene sequence: CDR1 SNHLY, CDR2 FYNNEI. J gave up 2 bases and V 7 bases, and 4 bases lay outside the gene matches. The CDR3 is 13 residues long. CDR3 loop: CASKAGVAYEQYF. The CDR3 region has the DNA TGTGCCAGCAAAGCGGGAGTTGCCTACGAGCAGTACTTC.

The rearrangement links TRBV9 to TRBJ2-7; 7 nucleotides agree with TRBD1. Trimming removed 2 bases from V and 7 bases from J; junction bases left unmatched: 9. The CDR3 covers 14 residues. Germline CDR1 and CDR2: SGDLS and YYNGEE. The CDR3 nucleotides are TGTGCCAGCAGCGTTTCGTCAGGGGGATTGGAGCAGTACTTC. It yields the protein CASSVSSGGLEQYF.

The chain has TRBV29-1 and TRBJ1-5, with TRBD1 as a possible D gene (6 bases). The germline gives CDR1 SQVTM, CDR2 ANQGSEA. This CDR3 is built from 12 residues. Trimming took off 5 bases at V and 5 bases at J, with 10 bases between the two ends. In DNA, the CDR3 is TGCAGCGTTAGGGGGGGGGATCAGCCCCAGCATTTT. The encoded protein is CSVRGGDQPQHF.

The chain links TRBV27 to TRBJ2-7, with TRBD1 matching over 7 bases. Per germline, CDR1 MNHEY and CDR2 SMNVEV (reference sequence). With V trimmed by 6 bases and J by 4 bases, 9 bases remained unmatched. The CDR3 covers 14 residues. CDR3 sequence: CASSEPGQSYEQYF. The CDR3 DNA sequence: TGTGCCAGCAGCGAACCGGGACAGAGTTACGAGCAGTACTTC.

J is TRBJ1-2 and V is TRBV28; maybe TRBD1 (6 bases). CDR3 size: 12 residues. The germline gives CDR1 MDHEN, CDR2 SYDVKM. V was trimmed by 9 bases and J by 3 bases, leaving 11 bases between them. CDR3 DNA: TGTGCCAGTCTACAGGGCTACTATGGCTACACCTTC. Translated: CASLQGYYGYTF.

The chain has TRBV27 and TRBJ2-1; possible D gene TRBD1, 5 bases. CDR3 size: 14 residues. Per germline, CDR1 MNHEY and CDR2 SMNVEV (reference sequence). V was cut by 4 bases and J by 0 bases, with 7 bases left in between. The CDR3 region is CASSWGDSYNEQFF. DNA for the CDR3: TGTGCCAGCAGTTGGGGCGACTCCTACAATGAGCAGTTCTTC.

The DNA of the CDR3 is TGCAGCGTCAGGGGTCTTGATCAGCAGTACTTC. Amino acids: CSVRGLDQQYF. The chain recombines TRBV29-1 with TRBJ2-7, with D maybe TRBD1 (6 bases). Germline V gene lookup returns CDR1 SQVTM and CDR2 ANQGSEA. This CDR3 is built from 11 residues. Trimming cost V 6 bases and J 8 bases, with 14 bases left between them.

The chain uses TRBV20-1 and TRBJ2-5; 7 positions agree with TRBD1. V lost 3 bases to trimming and J lost 5 bases; unmatched junction nucleotides: 0. The CDR3 loop spans 11 amino acids. Germline loops: CDR1 DFQATT, CDR2 SNEGSKA (reference sequence). The CDR3 DNA sequence: TGCAGTGCTAGGACAGGGGAGACCCAGTACTTC. Residues: CSARTGETQYF.

This rearrangement joins TRBV6-1 to TRBJ2-7; TRBD1 matches 8 bases. J was trimmed by 5 bases and V by 6 bases; bases with no gene match: 3. The CDR3 contains 12 residues. From germline, CDR1 is MNHNS and CDR2 SASEGT. The DNA of the CDR3 is TGTGCCAGCAGGGTGACAGGGGACGAGCAGTACTTC. The encoded protein is CASRVTGDEQYF.

The rearrangement uses TRBV30 and TRBJ2-7; D is unresolved. CDR1 is GTSNPN, CDR2 SVGIG, per germline (reference sequence). The V and J ends lost 0 bases and 4 bases respectively, with 7 bases between them. The CDR3 extends over 12 amino acids. The CDR3 DNA follows: TGTGCCTGGAGTGTACCCCAGTACGAGCAGTACTTC. Translation gives CAWSVPQYEQYF. Variable domain in full (rest from reference TRBV30 and TRBJ2-7): SQTIHQWPATLVQPVGSPLSLECTVEGTSNPNLYWYRQAAGRGLQLLFYSVGIGQISSEVPQNLSASRPQDRQFILSSKKLLLSDSGFYLCAWSVPQYEQYFGPGTRLTVT.

This clone shows up as medium-sized by frequency. The V call is TRBV28, the J call TRBJ2-3; 9 nucleotides match TRBD1. The germline V gene has CDR1 MDHEN and CDR2 SYDVKM. V was pared by 8 bases and J by 5 bases, with 5 bases of the junction left unmatched. The CDR3 is 13 residues long. CDR3 loop: CASRRQGVDTQYF. CDR3 sequence (DNA): TGTGCCAGCCGACGACAGGGGGTAGATACGCAGTATTTT. The full variable domain, in which reference TRBV28 and TRBJ2-3 provide the parts outside the CDR3, is DVKVTQSSRYLVKRTGEKVFLECVQDMDHENMFWYRQDPGLGLRLIYFSYDVKMKEKGDIPEGYSVSREKKERFSLILESASTNQTSMYLCASRRQGVDTQYFGPGTRLTVL.

The chain employs TRBV5-1 and TRBJ1-2; 7 positions agree with TRBD1. The CDR3 loop spans 15 amino acids. J lost 5 bases, V lost 0 bases, and 7 bases had no gene match. CDR1 is SGHRS and CDR2 is YFSETQ in the germline V gene. CDR3 sequence (DNA): TGCGCCAGCAGCTTGGACACGACAGGGAAGTATGGCTACACCTTC. Its translation is CASSLDTTGKYGYTF. The full variable domain, completed using reference TRBV5-1 and TRBJ1-2, is KAGVTQTPRYLIKTRGQQVTLSCSPISGHRSVSWYQQTPGQGLQFLFEYFSETQRNKGNFPGRFSGRQFSNSRSEMNVSTLELGDSALYLCASSLDTTGKYGYTFGSGTRLTVV.

The genes are TRBV5-1 and TRBJ2-7; TRBD1 matches 11 bases. Germline assignment: CDR1 SGHRS and CDR2 YFSETQ. V shed 4 bases, J shed 3 bases, and the junction held 6 bases outside the gene matches. The CDR3 totals 15 residues. This CDR3 reads CASSDRTGGLYEQYF. For the CDR3, the DNA is TGCGCCAGCAGCGACCGGACAGGGGGCCTCTACGAGCAGTACTTC. Together with reference TRBV5-1 and TRBJ2-7, the CDR3 gives the full variable domain: KAGVTQTPRYLIKTRGQQVTLSCSPISGHRSVSWYQQTPGQGLQFLFEYFSETQRNKGNFPGRFSGRQFSNSRSEMNVSTLELGDSALYLCASSDRTGGLYEQYFGPGTRLTVT.